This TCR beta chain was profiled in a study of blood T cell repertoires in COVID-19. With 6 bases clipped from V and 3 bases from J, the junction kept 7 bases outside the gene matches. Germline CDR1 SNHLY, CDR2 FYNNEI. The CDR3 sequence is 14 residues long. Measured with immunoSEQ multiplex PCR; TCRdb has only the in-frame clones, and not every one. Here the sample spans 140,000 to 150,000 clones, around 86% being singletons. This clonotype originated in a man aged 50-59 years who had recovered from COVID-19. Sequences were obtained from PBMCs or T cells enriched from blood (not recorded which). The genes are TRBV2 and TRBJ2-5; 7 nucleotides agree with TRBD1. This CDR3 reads CASRETGTKETQYF. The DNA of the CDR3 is TGTGCCAGCAGGGAGACAGGGACCAAAGAGACCCAGTACTTC.